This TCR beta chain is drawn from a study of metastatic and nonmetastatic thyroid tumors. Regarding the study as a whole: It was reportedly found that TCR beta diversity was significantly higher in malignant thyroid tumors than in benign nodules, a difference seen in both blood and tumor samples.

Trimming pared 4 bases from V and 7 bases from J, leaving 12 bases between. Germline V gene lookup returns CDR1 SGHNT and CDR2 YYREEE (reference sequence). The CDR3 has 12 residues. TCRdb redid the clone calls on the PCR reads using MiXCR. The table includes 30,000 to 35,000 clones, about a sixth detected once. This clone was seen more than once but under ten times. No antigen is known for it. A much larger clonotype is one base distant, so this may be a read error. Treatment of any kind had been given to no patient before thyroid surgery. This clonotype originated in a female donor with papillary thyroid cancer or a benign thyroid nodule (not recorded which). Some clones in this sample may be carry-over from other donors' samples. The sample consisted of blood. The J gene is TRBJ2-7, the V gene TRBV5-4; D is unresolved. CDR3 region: CASSLPLGEQYF. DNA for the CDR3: TGTGCCAGCAGCCTGCCCCTCGGGGAGCAGTACTTC.